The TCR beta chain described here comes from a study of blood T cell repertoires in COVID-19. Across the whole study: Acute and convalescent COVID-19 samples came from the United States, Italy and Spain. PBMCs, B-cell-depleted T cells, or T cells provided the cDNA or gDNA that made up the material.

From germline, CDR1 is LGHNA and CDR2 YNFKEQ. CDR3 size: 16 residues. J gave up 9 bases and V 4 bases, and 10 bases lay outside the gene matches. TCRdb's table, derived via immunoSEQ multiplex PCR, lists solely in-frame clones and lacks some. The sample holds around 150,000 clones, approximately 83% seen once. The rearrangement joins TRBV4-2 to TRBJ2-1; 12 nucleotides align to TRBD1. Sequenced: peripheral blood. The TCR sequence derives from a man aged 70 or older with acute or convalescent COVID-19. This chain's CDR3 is CASSLTGTGGRSEQFF. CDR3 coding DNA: TGTGCCAGCAGCCTTACCGGGACAGGGGGCCGTAGTGAGCAGTTCTTC.